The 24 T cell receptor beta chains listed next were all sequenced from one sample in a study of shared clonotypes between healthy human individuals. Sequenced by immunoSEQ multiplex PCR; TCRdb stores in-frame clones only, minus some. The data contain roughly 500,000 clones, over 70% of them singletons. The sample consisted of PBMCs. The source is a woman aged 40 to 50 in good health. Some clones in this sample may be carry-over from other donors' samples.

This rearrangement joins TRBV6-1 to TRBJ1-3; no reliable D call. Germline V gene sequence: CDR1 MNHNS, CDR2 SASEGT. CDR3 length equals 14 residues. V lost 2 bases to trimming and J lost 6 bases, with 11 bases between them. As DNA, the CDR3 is TGTGCCAGCAGTGAACCCAACTTCCCAAACACCATATATTTT. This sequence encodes CASSEPNFPNTIYF.

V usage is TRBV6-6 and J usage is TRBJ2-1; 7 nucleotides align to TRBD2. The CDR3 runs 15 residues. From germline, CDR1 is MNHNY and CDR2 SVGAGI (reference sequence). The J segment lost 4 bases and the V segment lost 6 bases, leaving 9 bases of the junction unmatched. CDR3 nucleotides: TGTGCCAGCAGCGTCCAGGGCGGGAGTTACAATGAGCAGTTCTTC. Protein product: CASSVQGGSYNEQFF.

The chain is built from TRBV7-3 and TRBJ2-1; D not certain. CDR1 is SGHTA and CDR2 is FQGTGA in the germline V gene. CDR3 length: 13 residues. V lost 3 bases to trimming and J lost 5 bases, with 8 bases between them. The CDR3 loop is CASSLNANNEQFF. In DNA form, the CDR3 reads TGTGCCAGCAGCTTGAATGCTAACAATGAGCAGTTCTTC.

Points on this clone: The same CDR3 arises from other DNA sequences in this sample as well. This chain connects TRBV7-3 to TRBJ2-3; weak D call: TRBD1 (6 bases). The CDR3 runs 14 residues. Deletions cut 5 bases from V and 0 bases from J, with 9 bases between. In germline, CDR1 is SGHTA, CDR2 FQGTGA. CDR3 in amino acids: CASSQGHSTDTQYF. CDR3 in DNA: TGTGCCAGCAGCCAGGGACATAGCACAGATACGCAGTATTTT.

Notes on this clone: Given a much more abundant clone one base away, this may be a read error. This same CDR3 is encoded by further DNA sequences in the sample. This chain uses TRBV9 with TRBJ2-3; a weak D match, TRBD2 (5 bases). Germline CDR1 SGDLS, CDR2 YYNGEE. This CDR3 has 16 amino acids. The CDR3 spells CASSVAPLAGTDTQYF. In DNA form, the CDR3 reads TGTGCTAGCAGCGTAGCTCCCCTAGCTGGTACAGATACGCAGTATTTT.

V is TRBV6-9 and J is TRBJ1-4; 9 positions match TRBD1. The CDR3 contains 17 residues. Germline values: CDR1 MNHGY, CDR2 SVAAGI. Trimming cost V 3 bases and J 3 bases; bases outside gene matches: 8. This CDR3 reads CASSYKQGASANEKLFF. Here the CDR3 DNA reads TGTGCCAGCAGTTACAAACAGGGGGCCTCAGCTAATGAAAAACTGTTTTTT.

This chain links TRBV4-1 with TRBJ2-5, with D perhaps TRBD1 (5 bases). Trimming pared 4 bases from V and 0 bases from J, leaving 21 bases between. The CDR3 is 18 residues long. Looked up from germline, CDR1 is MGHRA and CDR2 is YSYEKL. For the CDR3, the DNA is TGCGCCAGCAGCCCACCGGACATGACCCCCGCGTACCAAGAGACCCAGTACTTC. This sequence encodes CASSPPDMTPAYQETQYF.

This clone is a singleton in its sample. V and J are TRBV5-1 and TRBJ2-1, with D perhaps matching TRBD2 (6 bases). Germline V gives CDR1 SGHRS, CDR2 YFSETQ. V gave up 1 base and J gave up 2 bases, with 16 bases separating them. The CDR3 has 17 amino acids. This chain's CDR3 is CASSLWASVSTYNEQFF. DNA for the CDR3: TGCGCCAGCAGCTTGTGGGCTAGCGTATCAACCTACAATGAGCAGTTCTTC.

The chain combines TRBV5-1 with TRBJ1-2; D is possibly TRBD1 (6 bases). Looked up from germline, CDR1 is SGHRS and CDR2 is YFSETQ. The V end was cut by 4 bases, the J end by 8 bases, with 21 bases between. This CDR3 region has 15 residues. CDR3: CASSPRDTDSGGYTF. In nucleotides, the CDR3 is TGCGCCAGCAGCCCCCGGGACACGGACTCGGGAGGCTACACCTTC.

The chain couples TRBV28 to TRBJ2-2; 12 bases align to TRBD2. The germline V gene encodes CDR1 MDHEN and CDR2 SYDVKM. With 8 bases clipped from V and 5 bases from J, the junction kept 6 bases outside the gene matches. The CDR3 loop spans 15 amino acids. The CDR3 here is CASYSSGRGTGELFF. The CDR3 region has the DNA TGTGCCAGCTATTCTAGCGGGAGGGGTACCGGGGAGCTGTTTTTT.

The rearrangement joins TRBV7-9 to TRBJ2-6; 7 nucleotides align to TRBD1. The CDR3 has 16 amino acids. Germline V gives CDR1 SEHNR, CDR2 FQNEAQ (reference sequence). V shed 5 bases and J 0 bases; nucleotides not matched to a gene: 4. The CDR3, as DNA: TGTGCCAGCAGCGGGACAGCCAACTCTGGGGCCAACGTCCTGACTTTC. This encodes CASSGTANSGANVLTF.

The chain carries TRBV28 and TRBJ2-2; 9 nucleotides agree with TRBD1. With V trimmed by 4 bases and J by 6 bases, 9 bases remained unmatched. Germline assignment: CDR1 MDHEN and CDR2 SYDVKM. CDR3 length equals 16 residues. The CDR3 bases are TGTGCCAGCAGTTCCCCGGGACAGGGTAACCCCGGGGAGCTGTTTTTT. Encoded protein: CASSSPGQGNPGELFF.

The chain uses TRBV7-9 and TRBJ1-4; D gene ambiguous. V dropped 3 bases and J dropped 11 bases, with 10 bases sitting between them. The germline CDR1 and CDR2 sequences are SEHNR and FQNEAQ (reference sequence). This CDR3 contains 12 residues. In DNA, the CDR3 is TGTGCCAGCAGCTTTCCCACCGGGAAACTGTTTTTT. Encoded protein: CASSFPTGKLFF.

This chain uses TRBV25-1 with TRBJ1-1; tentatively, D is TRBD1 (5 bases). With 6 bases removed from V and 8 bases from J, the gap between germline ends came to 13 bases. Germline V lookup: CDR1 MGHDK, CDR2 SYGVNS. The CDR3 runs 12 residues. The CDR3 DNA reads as TGTGCCAGCAGGGGGACGGAGACCGAAGCTTTCTTT. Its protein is CASRGTETEAFF.

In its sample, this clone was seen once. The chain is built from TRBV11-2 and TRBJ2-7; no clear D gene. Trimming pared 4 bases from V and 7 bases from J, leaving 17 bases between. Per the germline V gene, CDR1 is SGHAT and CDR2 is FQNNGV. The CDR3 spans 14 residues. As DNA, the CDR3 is TGTGCCAGCAGCTCGGACCATACCAAGAGGGAGCAGTACTTC. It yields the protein CASSSDHTKREQYF.

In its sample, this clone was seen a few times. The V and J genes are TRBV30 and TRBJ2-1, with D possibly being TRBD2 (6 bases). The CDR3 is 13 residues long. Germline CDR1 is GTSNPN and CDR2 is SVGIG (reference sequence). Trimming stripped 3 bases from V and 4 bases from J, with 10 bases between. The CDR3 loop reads CAWSSGLYNEQFF. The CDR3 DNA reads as TGTGCCTGGAGCTCGGGACTTTACAATGAGCAGTTCTTC.

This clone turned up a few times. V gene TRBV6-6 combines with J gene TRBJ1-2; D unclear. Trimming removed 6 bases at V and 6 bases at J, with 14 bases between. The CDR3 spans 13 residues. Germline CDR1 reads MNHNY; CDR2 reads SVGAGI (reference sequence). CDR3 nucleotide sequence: TGTGCCAGCAGCCTTGACAAGCAAAATGGCTACACCTTC. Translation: CASSLDKQNGYTF.

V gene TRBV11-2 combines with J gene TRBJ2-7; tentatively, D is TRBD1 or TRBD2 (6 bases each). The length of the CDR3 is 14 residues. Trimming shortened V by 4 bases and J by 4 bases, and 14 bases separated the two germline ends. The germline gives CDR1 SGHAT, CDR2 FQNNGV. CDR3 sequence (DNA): TGTGCCAGCAGCTGGTCCGGGGGCGCTTACGAGCAGTACTTC. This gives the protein CASSWSGGAYEQYF.

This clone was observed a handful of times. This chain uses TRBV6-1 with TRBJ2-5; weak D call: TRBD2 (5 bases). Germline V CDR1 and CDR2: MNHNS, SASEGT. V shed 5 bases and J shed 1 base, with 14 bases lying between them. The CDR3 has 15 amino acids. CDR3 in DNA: TGTGCCAGCAGTTTGACAATAGAGGGCCAAGAGACCCAGTACTTC. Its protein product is CASSLTIEGQETQYF.

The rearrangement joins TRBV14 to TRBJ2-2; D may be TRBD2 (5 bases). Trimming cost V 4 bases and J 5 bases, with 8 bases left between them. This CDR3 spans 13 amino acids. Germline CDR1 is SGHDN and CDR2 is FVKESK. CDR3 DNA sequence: TGTGCCAGCAGCCCCCAGCGGACCGGGGAGCTGTTTTTT. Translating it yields CASSPQRTGELFF. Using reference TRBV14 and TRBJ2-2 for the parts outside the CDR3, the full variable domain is EAGVTQFPSHSVIEKGQTVTLRCDPISGHDNLYWYRRVMGKEIKFLLHFVKESKQDESGMPNNRFLAERTGGTYSTLKVQPAELEDSGVYFCASSPQRTGELFFGEGSRLTVL.

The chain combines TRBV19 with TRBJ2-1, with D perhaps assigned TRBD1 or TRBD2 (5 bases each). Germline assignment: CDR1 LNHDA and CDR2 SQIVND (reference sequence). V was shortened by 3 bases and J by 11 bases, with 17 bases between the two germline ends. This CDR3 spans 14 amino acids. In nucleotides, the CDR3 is TGTGCCAGTAGTATTGGGGCGAGGGTGTTGCAGCAGTTCTTC. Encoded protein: CASSIGARVLQQFF.

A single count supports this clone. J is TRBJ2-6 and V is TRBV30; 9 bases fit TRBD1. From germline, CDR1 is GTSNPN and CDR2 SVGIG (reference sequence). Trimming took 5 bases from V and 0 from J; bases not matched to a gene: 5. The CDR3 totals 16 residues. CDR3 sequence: CAWGGTGPSGANVLTF. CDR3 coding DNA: TGTGCCTGGGGGGGGACAGGGCCCTCTGGGGCCAACGTCCTGACTTTC.

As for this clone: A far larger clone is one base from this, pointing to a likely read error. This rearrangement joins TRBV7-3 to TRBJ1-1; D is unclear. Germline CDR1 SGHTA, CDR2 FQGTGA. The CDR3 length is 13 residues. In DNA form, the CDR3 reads TGTGCCAGCAGCTCCCAACAGAACGCTGAAGCTTTCTTT. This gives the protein CASSSQQNAEAFF.

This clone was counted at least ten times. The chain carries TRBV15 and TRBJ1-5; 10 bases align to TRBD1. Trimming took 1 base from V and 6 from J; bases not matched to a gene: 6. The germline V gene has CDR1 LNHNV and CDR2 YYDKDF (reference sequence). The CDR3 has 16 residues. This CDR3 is CATSRGGQGRIQPQHF. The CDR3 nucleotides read TGTGCCACCAGCAGAGGGGGACAGGGGAGGATTCAGCCCCAGCATTTT. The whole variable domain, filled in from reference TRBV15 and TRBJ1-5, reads DAMVIQNPRYQVTQFGKPVTLSCSQTLNHNVMYWYQQKSSQAPKLLFHYYDKDFNNEADTPDNFQSRRPNTSFCFLDIRSPGLGDTAMYLCATSRGGQGRIQPQHFGDGTRLSIL.